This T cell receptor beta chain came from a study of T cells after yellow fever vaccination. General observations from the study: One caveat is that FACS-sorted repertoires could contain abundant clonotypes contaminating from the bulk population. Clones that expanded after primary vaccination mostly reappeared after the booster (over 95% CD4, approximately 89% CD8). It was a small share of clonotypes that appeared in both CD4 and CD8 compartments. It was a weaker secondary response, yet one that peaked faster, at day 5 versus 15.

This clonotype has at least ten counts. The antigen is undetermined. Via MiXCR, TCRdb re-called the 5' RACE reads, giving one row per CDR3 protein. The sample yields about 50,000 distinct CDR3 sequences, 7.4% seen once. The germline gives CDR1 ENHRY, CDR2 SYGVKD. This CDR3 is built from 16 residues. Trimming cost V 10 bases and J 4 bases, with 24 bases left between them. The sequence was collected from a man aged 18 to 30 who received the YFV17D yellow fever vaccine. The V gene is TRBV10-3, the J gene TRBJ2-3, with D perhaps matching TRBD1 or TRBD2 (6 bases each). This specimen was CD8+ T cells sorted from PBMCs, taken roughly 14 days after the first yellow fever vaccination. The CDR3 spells CATTQGDFGGPDTQYF. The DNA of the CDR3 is TGTGCCACCACACAAGGGGATTTCGGGGGCCCAGATACGCAGTATTTT.